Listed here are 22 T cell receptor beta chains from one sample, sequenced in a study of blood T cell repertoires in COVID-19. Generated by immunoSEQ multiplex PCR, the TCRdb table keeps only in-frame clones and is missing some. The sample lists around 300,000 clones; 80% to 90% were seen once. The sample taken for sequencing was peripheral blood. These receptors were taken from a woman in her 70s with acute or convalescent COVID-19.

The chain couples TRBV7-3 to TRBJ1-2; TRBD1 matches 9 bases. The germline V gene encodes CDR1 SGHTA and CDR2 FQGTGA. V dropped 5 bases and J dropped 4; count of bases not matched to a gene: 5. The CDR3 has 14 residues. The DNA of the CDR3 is TGTGCCAGCAGCCCGGGACAGGGCCTCTATGGCTACACCTTC. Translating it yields CASSPGQGLYGYTF.

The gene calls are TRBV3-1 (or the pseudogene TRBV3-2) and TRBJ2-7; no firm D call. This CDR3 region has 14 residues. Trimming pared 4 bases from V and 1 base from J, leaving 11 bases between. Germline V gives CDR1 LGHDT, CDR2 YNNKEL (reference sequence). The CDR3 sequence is CASSRVHQSYEQYF. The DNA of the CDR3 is TGTGCCAGCAGCCGTGTACACCAGTCCTACGAGCAGTACTTC.

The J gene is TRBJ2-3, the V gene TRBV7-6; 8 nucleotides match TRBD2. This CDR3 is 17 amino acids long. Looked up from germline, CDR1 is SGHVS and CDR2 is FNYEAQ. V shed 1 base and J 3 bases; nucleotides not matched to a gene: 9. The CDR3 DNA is TGTGCCAGCAGCTTAGTTCACGGGGGGGCTGTAACAGATACGCAGTATTTT. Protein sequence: CASSLVHGGAVTDTQYF.

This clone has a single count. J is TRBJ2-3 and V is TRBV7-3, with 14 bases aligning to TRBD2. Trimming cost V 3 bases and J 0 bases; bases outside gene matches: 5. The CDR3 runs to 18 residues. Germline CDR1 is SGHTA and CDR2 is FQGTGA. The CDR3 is CASSLGLAGDTSTDTQYF. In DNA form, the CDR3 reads TGTGCCAGCAGCTTGGGACTAGCGGGGGATACTAGCACAGATACGCAGTATTTT.

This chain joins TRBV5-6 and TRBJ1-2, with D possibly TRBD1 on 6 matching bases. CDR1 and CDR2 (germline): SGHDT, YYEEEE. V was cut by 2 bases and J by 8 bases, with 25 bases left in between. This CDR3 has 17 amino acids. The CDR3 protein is CASSLSIYAGAWGGYTF. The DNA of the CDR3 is TGTGCCAGCAGCTTATCAATATATGCAGGGGCATGGGGAGGCTACACCTTC. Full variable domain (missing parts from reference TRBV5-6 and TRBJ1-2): DAGVTQSPTHLIKTRGQQVTLRCSPKSGHDTVSWYQQALGQGPQFIFQYYEEEERQRGNFPDRFSGHQFPNYSSELNVNALLLGDSALYLCASSLSIYAGAWGGYTFGSGTRLTVV.

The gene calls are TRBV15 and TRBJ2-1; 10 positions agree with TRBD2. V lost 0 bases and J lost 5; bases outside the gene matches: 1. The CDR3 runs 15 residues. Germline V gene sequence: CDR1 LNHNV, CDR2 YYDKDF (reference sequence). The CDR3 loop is CATSRDSGGNNEQFF. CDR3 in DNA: TGTGCCACCAGCAGAGATAGCGGGGGGAACAATGAGCAGTTCTTC.

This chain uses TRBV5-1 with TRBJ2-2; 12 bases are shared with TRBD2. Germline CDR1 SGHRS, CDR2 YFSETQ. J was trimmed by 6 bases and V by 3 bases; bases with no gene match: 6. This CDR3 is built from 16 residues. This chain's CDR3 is CASSSSPSGGAGELFF. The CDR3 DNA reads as TGCGCCAGCAGCTCATCCCCTAGCGGGGGGGCCGGGGAGCTGTTTTTT.

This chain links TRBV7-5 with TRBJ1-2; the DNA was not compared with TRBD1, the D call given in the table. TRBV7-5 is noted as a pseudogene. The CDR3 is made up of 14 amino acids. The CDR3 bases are TGTGCCAGAAGCTTTGGGCTCTCTAACTATGGCTACACCTTC. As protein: CARSFGLSNYGYTF.

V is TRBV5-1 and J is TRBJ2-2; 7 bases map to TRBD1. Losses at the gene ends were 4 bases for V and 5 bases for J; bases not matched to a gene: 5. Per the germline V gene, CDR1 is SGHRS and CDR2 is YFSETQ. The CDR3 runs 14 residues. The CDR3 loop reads CASSRQGGTGELFF. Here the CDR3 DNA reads TGCGCCAGCAGCCGACAGGGTGGGACCGGGGAGCTGTTTTTT.

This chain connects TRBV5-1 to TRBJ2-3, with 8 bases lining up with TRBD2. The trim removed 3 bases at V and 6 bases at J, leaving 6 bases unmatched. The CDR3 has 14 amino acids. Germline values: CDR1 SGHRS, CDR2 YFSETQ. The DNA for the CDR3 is TGCGCCAGCAGCTCCATGAGACTAGCGGATACGCAGTATTTT. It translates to CASSSMRLADTQYF. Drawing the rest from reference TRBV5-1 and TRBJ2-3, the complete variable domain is KAGVTQTPRYLIKTRGQQVTLSCSPISGHRSVSWYQQTPGQGLQFLFEYFSETQRNKGNFPGRFSGRQFSNSRSEMNVSTLELGDSALYLCASSSMRLADTQYFGPGTRLTVL.

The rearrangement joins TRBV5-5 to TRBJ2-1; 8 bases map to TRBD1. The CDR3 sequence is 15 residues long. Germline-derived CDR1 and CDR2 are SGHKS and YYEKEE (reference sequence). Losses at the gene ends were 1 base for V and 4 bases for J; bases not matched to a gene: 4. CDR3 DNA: TGTGCCAGCAGCTTGTCAGGGGGCTATTACAATGAGCAGTTCTTC. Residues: CASSLSGGYYNEQFF.

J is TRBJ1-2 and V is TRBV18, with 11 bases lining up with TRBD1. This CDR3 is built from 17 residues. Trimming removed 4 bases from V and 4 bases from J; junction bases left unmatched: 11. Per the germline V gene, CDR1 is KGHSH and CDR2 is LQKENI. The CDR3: CASSLGQGAVGIYGYTF. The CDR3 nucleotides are TGTGCCAGCTCACTTGGACAGGGGGCCGTAGGGATCTATGGCTACACCTTC. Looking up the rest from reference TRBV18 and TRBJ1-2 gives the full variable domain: NAGVMQNPRHLVRRRGQEARLRCSPMKGHSHVYWYRQLPEEGLKFMVYLQKENIIDESGMPKERFSAEFPKEGPSILRIQQVVRGDSAAYFCASSLGQGAVGIYGYTFGSGTRLTVV.

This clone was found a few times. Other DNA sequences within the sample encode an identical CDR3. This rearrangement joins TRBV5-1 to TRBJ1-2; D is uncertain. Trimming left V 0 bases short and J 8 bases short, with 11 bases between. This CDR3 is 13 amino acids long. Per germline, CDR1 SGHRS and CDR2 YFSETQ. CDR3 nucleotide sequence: TGCGCCAGCAGCTTGGTGGGAGTTGGCGGCTACACCTTC. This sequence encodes CASSLVGVGGYTF.

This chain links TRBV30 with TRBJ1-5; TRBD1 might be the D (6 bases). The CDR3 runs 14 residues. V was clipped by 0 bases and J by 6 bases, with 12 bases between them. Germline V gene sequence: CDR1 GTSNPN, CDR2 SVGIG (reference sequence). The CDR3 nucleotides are TGTGCCTGGAGTGTCCGGACAGTGCCTCAGCCCCAGCATTTT. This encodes CAWSVRTVPQPQHF.

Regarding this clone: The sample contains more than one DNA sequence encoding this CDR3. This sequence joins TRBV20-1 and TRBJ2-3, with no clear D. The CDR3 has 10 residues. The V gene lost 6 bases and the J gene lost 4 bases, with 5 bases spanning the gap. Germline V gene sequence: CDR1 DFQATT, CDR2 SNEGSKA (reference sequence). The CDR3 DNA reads TGCAGTGCCCTTGCAGATACGCAGTATTTT. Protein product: CSALADTQYF.

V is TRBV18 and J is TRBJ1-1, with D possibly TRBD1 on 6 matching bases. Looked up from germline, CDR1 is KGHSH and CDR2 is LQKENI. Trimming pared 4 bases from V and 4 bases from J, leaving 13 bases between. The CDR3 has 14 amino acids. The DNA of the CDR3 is TGTGCCAGCTCACAAACAGGGCTGGTCACTGAAGCTTTCTTT. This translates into CASSQTGLVTEAFF.

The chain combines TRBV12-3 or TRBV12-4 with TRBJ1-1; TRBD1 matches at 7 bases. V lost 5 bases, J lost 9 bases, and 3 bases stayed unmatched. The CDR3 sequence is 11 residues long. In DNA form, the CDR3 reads TGTGCCAGCAGTCGACAGGGAAAAGCTTTCTTT. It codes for CASSRQGKAFF.

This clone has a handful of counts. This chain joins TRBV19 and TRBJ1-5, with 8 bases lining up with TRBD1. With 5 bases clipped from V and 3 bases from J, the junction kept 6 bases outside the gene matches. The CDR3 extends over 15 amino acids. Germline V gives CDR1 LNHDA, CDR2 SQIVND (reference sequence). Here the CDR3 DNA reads TGTGCCAGTAGTGGCCAGGGGGCGATCAATCAGCCCCAGCATTTT. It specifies CASSGQGAINQPQHF.

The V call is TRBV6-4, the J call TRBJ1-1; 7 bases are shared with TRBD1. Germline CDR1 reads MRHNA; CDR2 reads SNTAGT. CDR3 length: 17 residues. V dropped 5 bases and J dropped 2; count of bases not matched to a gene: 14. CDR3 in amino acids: CASSFLRTGILNTEAFF. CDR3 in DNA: TGTGCCAGCAGTTTCTTACGGACAGGTATACTTAACACTGAAGCTTTCTTT.

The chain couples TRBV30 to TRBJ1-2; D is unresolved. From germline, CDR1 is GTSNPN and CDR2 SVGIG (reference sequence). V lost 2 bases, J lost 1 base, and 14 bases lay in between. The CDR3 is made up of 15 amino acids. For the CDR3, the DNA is TGTGCCTGGAGTCCAGGAGGTCGGGGTAACTATGGCTACACCTTC. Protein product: CAWSPGGRGNYGYTF.

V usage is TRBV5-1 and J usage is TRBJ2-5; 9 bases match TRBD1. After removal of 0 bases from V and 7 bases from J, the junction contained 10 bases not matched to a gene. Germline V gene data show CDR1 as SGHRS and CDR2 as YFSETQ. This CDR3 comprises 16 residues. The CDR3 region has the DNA TGCGCCAGCAGCTTGGATCTCCGAGGACAGGGGACGACCCAGTACTTC. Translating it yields CASSLDLRGQGTTQYF.

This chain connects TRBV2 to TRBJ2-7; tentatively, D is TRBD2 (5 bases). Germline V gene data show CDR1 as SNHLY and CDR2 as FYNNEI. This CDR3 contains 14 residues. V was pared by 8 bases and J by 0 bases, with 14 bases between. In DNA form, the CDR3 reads TGTGCCAGCGCCTGGCTAGCAGGCTCCTACGAGCAGTACTTC. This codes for CASAWLAGSYEQYF. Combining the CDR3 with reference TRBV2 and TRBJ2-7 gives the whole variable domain EPEVTQTPSHQVTQMGQEVILRCVPISNHLYFYWYRQILGQKVEFLVSFYNNEISEKSEIFDDQFSVERPDGSNFTLKIRSTKLEDSAMYFCASAWLAGSYEQYFGPGTRLTVT.